This T cell receptor beta chain was sequenced in a study of Graves' ophthalmopathy and Graves' hyperthyroidism. Study-level points and caveats: Detected in blood as well were most expanded thyroid clonotypes with frequency above 0.001.

This clonotype occurred a few times. Its target is unknown. Amplification targeted the TCR beta CDR3 regions, with RNA transcripts as the source material. HTBI primers primed a first-round RT-PCR, and a second-round multiplex PCR followed. TCRdb re-called the multiplex PCR reads through MiXCR, storing one row per CDR3 protein. The sample holds around 470,000 distinct CDR3 sequences, approximately 14% seen once. There are 16 residues in the CDR3. Trimming shortened V by 3 bases and J by 2 bases, and 15 bases separated the two germline ends. Germline-derived CDR1 and CDR2 are LGHNT and FRNRAP. Source material: blood. This chain links TRBV12-5 with TRBJ2-3; D gene unclear. The clonotype originates from a woman under 40 with Graves' ophthalmopathy. The CDR3 nucleotides are TGTGCTAGTGGTTTTCGGTCCAAGGGTCTCACAGATACGCAGTATTTT. It codes for CASGFRSKGLTDTQYF. Based on the CDR3 plus reference TRBV12-5 and TRBJ2-3, the full variable domain is DARVTQTPRHKVTEMGQEVTMRCQPILGHNTVFWYRQTMMQGLELLAYFRNRAPLDDSGMPKDRFSAEMPDATLATLKIQPSEPRDSAVYFCASGFRSKGLTDTQYFGPGTRLTVL.